The clone carrying this T cell receptor beta chain has a handful of counts. Its antigen remains unidentified. This sample was taken from a study of response to subunit inactivated influenza vaccine. General study findings and limits: The authors suggested that every seasonal influenza vaccination recruits few new T cells.

TCRdb redid the calling of the RT-PCR reads with MiXCR, one entry per CDR3 protein. In the table there are 450,000 to 700,000 distinct CDR3 sequences, less than 15% of which are singletons. V gave up 4 bases and J gave up 7 bases, with 10 bases separating them. The CDR3 runs to 12 residues. This TCR came from a man in his forties or fifties who received an inactivated influenza vaccine. The specimen comprised PBMCs from blood, sampled approximately 12 days after vaccination. The chain links TRBV12-3 or TRBV12-4 to TRBJ1-2, with D unclear. The CDR3 reads CASSWALGGYTF. The CDR3 bases are TGTGCCAGCAGTTGGGCACTCGGTGGCTACACCTTC.